The 9 T cell receptor beta chains below were found in one sample sequenced in a study of vaccination and CD4 T cells after COVID-19. Time point defined: late sampling 161 to 241 days after vaccination in three convalescent patients. Stated treatment: approximately nine-day PBMC culture with coronavirus spike peptide pools or control peptides (ViraFEST assay). Cultured CD4+ T-cell DNA underwent Oncomine TCR Beta short-read sequencing. TCRdb re-called the PCR reads through MiXCR, storing one row per CDR3 protein. This table has fewer than 30,000 distinct CDR3 sequences, approximately 28% appearing once. These receptors' antigens are unknown. Specimen: CD4+ T cells from blood, cultured in vitro, collected about 7 months after SARS-CoV-2 vaccination. The receptors here all came from a human donor who had recovered from COVID-19.

The chain employs TRBV7-3 and TRBJ2-3, with D possibly TRBD1 on 5 matching bases. The CDR3 has 14 amino acids. Trimming removed 2 bases at V and 7 bases at J, with 13 bases between. Germline CDR1 SGHTA, CDR2 FQGTGA. Here the CDR3 reads CASSLGLTANTQYF. In DNA, the CDR3 is TGTGCCAGCAGCTTAGGGTTGACAGCAAATACGCAGTATTTT.

This clonotype was seen more than once but under ten times. The CDR3 protein is CASSVAEPYNEQFF. CDR3 sequence (DNA): TGCGCCAGCAGCGTTGCGGAGCCCTACAATGAGCAGTTCTTC. The chain recombines TRBV4-1 with TRBJ2-1; D is uncertain. V lost 5 bases to trimming and J lost 2 bases, with 10 bases between them. The germline CDR1 and CDR2 sequences are MGHRA and YSYEKL. The CDR3 extends over 14 amino acids.

The V call is TRBV6-5, the J call TRBJ2-3; 10 nucleotides agree with TRBD2. V shed 0 bases, J shed 2 bases, and the junction held 2 bases outside the gene matches. Germline V CDR1 and CDR2: MNHEY, SVGAGI. This CDR3 comprises 16 residues. The CDR3 coding sequence is TGTGCCAGCAGTTACTCAGCGGGAGGGTACACAGATACGCAGTATTTT. Amino acids: CASSYSAGGYTDTQYF.

This clonotype was observed a few times. The rearrangement links TRBV6-1 to TRBJ2-7, with a weak D call TRBD1 (6 bases). Deletions cut 6 bases from V and 3 bases from J, with 12 bases between. Germline loops: CDR1 MNHNS, CDR2 SASEGT. This CDR3 spans 13 amino acids. The CDR3 sequence: CASRQGPGYEQYF. The CDR3 nucleotides are TGTGCCAGCAGGCAGGGGCCCGGCTACGAGCAGTACTTC.

This clonotype came up a few times. DNA for the CDR3: TGCAGTGTCCGGCGGGAGGACCTCAGTCCTTCCTACGAGCAGTACTTC. Amino acid sequence: CSVRREDLSPSYEQYF. This chain joins TRBV20-1 and TRBJ2-7; 8 bases align to TRBD2. Germline V gives CDR1 DFQATT, CDR2 SNEGSKA (reference sequence). With V trimmed by 7 bases and J by 1 base, 15 bases remained unmatched. The length of the CDR3 is 16 residues.

As for this clonotype: The junction and the germline gene differ at one end; a read error may be behind it. This sequence joins TRBV10-3 and TRBJ2-7, with 11 bases matching TRBD2. Germline CDR1 and CDR2: ENHRY and SYGVKD. CDR3 size: 17 residues. Here the CDR3 reads CASSQKTSGIGGYEQYF. The CDR3 bases are TGCGCCAGCAGCCAAAAGACTAGCGGGATTGGGGGCTACGAGCAGTACTTC.

The rearrangement links TRBV28 to TRBJ2-1; 8 positions match TRBD2. The CDR3 is made up of 16 amino acids. Looked up from germline, CDR1 is MDHEN and CDR2 is SYDVKM. After removal of 4 bases from V and 4 bases from J, the junction contained 9 bases not matched to a gene. The DNA for the CDR3 is TGTGCCAGCAGTTCGAGCGGGAGTAGGTCTTACAATGAGCAGTTCTTC. This translates into CASSSSGSRSYNEQFF.

This clonotype turned up a few times. The rearrangement joins TRBV7-2 to TRBJ1-6; D is undetermined. Germline V gives CDR1 SGHTA, CDR2 FQGNSA. This CDR3 has 16 amino acids. The V and J ends lost 3 bases and 5 bases respectively, with 14 bases between them. CDR3 DNA sequence: TGTGCCAGCAGCTTGACCCCCCCACCTAATAATTCACCCCTCCACTTT. This codes for CASSLTPPPNNSPLHF.

This clonotype has a count of ten or more. The chain combines TRBV6-5 with TRBJ1-5; TRBD1 aligns across 7 bases. The V gene's germline CDR1 is MNHEY and CDR2 SVGAGI. Trimming removed 2 bases from V and 1 base from J; junction bases left unmatched: 5. This CDR3 has 16 amino acids. CDR3 sequence reads: CASSYRQGESNQPQHF. CDR3 bases: TGTGCCAGCAGTTACCGGCAGGGGGAGAGCAATCAGCCCCAGCATTTT.